Only one count was recorded for the clone carrying this T cell receptor beta chain. What it recognizes is unknown. This sample is drawn from a study of cytomegalovirus exposure and HLA in healthy donors. Study overall: A preliminary data release comprised about 85 million unique TCRs obtained from HLA-typed donors. Study-level findings and limits: Per published reports, the classifier diagnosed cytomegalovirus status with high specificity and sensitivity. Sequencing artifact likely explains a cluster of highly shared sequence variants.

At sampling all donors were nominally healthy, likely with unrecorded immune exposures. This PCR relied on a set of 60 Vbeta primers and 13 Jbeta primers. Libraries were prepared by immunoSEQ multiplex PCR; TCRdb keeps only in-frame clonotypes and omits some of them. Here the sample spans about 120,000 clones, 75% being singletons. The source material was PBMCs. This TCR derives from a woman aged 50 to 65 in good health and CMV-seronegative.

The CDR3 sequence is CASSRKGAGTSYEQYF. The CDR3, as DNA: TGTGCCAGTTCCAGAAAGGGGGCCGGCACCTCCTACGAGCAGTACTTC. The rearrangement links TRBV28 to TRBJ2-7; 7 positions agree with TRBD1. Losses at the gene ends were 9 bases for V and 0 bases for J; bases not matched to a gene: 14. Germline CDR1 reads MDHEN; CDR2 reads SYDVKM. The CDR3 length is 16 residues.